This T cell receptor beta chain derives from a study of cytomegalovirus exposure and HLA in healthy donors. Study-level findings and limits: Sequencing had likely introduced a cluster of highly shared sequence variants as an artifact. In a later analysis, HLA-associated beta chains showed higher expansion and lower generation probabilities than comparable chains.

With 60 Vbeta and 13 Jbeta primers, the PCR was carried out. The assay was immunoSEQ multiplex PCR, and TCRdb's table has in-frame clones only and misses some. The repertoire has 170,000 or so clones, 86% of them found once; the top ten carry 1.5% to 2%. This clone was seen a handful of times. Antigen unknown. Per germline, CDR1 MDHEN and CDR2 SYDVKM. V lost 10 bases and J lost 1; bases outside the gene matches: 3. The CDR3 has 15 residues. The chain recombines TRBV28 with TRBJ2-6; 11 nucleotides match TRBD2. The source is a woman aged 18-29 years in good health and CMV-seronegative. The sample taken for sequencing was PBMCs. CDR3 nucleotide sequence: TGTGCCACGACTAGCGGGATATCTGGGGCCAACGTCCTGACTTTC. It encodes CATTSGISGANVLTF.